Listed here is a single T cell receptor beta chain. Its antigen is undetermined. PCR was performed using 60 Vbeta and 13 Jbeta primers. Repertoires were generated with immunoSEQ multiplex PCR, while TCRdb's copy carries only in-frame clones and drops some. Of 100,000 to 150,000 clones in the sample, 70% to 80% were seen once. The data originate from a study of cytomegalovirus exposure and HLA in healthy donors. CDR1 and CDR2 (germline): SGHNT, YYREEE (reference sequence). The CDR3 sequence is 16 residues long. With 0 bases clipped from V and 2 bases from J, the junction kept 5 bases outside the gene matches. Study conclusions and caveats: Later analysis suggested most CMV-associated TCR beta chains were HLA-restricted. The study recorded about 160 TCR beta chains that were cytomegalovirus-associated. Common viral pathogens seemed, in a later analysis, to connect with several of the most significant clusters.

Sequencing input: PBMCs. This TCR came from a woman in her forties or fifties in good health and CMV-seropositive. The V call is TRBV5-4, the J call TRBJ2-3; 8 bases map to TRBD2. The CDR3 here is CASSLAIAGNTDTQYF. Written as DNA, the CDR3 is TGTGCCAGCAGCTTGGCAATAGCGGGGAACACAGATACGCAGTATTTT.